These 16 T cell receptor beta chains came from one sample sequenced in a study of cytomegalovirus exposure and HLA in healthy donors. The PCR ran on 60 Vbeta and 13 Jbeta primers. Using immunoSEQ multiplex PCR, the repertoire was profiled, and TCRdb retains in-frame clones only, with some absent. The repertoire holds about 96,000 clones, roughly three fifths seen once, with 3.2% in the top ten. What was sequenced was PBMCs. All receptors come from a man aged 60-69 years in good health and CMV-seronegative.

This clone was seen a handful of times. In nucleotides, the CDR3 is TGTGCCACCCTAGGACAGGGCGGAAACACCATATATTTT. Translating gives CATLGQGGNTIYF. The J gene is TRBJ1-3, the V gene TRBV6-5, with 8 positions matching TRBD1. Germline V gene data show CDR1 as MNHEY and CDR2 as SVGAGI. This CDR3 contains 13 residues. The V gene end was trimmed by 10 bases and the J gene end by 4 bases; junction bases not matched to a gene: 6.

The V call is TRBV28, the J call TRBJ1-4; D might be TRBD1 (5 bases). Per germline, CDR1 MDHEN and CDR2 SYDVKM. This CDR3 spans 15 amino acids. V was pared by 3 bases and J by 3 bases, with 11 bases between. CDR3 sequence: CASSFMSGANEKLFF. The DNA for the CDR3 is TGTGCCAGCAGTTTTATGTCGGGGGCTAATGAAAAACTGTTTTTT.

As regards this clone: Its ends do not fully match the called genes, so a read error is possible. This chain uses TRBV7-9 with TRBJ2-3; TRBD1 is a possible D gene (5 bases). Germline lookup yields CDR1 SEHNR and CDR2 FQNEAQ (reference sequence). The CDR3 runs 14 residues. The chain's CDR3 is CSSSFAGNTDTQYF. The CDR3 DNA follows: TGTTCCAGCAGCTTCGCAGGGAACACAGATACGCAGTATTTT.

The chain is built from TRBV11-2 and TRBJ2-1; perhaps TRBD2 as D (6 bases). The CDR3 totals 15 residues. Per the germline V gene, CDR1 is SGHAT and CDR2 is FQNNGV. The V end lost 2 bases, the J end lost 2 bases, and 10 bases lay between the germline ends. The CDR3, as DNA: TGTGCCAGCAGCTTACTAGCGCCAACCTACAATGAGCAGTTCTTC. This sequence encodes CASSLLAPTYNEQFF.

CDR3 nucleotides: TGTGCCGGGCCCCCCAATGCGGGAAATGCCTACAATGAGCAGTTCTTC. Protein sequence: CAGPPNAGNAYNEQFF. V and J are TRBV2 and TRBJ2-1; D perhaps matches TRBD2 (6 bases). CDR3 length equals 16 residues. The germline CDR1 and CDR2 sequences are SNHLY and FYNNEI. Trimming shortened V by 11 bases and J by 2 bases, and 22 bases separated the two germline ends. The whole variable domain, filled in from reference TRBV2 and TRBJ2-1, reads EPEVTQTPSHQVTQMGQEVILRCVPISNHLYFYWYRQILGQKVEFLVSFYNNEISEKSEIFDDQFSVERPDGSNFTLKIRSTKLEDSAMYFCAGPPNAGNAYNEQFFGPGTRLTVL.

The V and J genes are TRBV27 and TRBJ1-1; D ambiguous. V lost 5 bases and J lost 4, with 20 bases in between. Germline CDR1 and CDR2: MNHEY and SMNVEV (reference sequence). CDR3 size: 16 residues. CDR3 sequence (DNA): TGTGCCAGCAGTAGGACTACTGCAGCCCGGGGCACTGAAGCTTTCTTT. This translates into CASSRTTAARGTEAFF.

The count of this clone is one. The CDR3 coding sequence is TGTGCCAGCAGCCAAAGGAGCGGGGGTTTTTCACCCCTCCACTTT. As protein: CASSQRSGGFSPLHF. J is TRBJ1-6 and V is TRBV6-5; D might be TRBD1 (5 bases). V lost 6 bases and J 9 bases, leaving 18 bases between the germline ends. Looked up from germline, CDR1 is MNHEY and CDR2 is SVGAGI. CDR3 length: 15 residues.

The V gene is TRBV11-3, the J gene TRBJ1-2; tentative D call: TRBD1 (6 bases). Trimming took off 1 base at V and 8 bases at J, with 23 bases between the two ends. The germline V gene encodes CDR1 SGHNT and CDR2 YENEEA. The CDR3 is made up of 17 amino acids. The CDR3 sequence is CASSLALAGGARKGYTF. DNA for the CDR3: TGTGCCAGCAGCTTAGCCCTAGCGGGGGGGGCCCGTAAGGGCTACACCTTC.

The chain combines TRBV18 with TRBJ2-2; D might be TRBD1 (5 bases). V lost 3 bases to trimming and J lost 1 base, with 9 bases between them. The CDR3 is made up of 15 amino acids. Germline values: CDR1 KGHSH, CDR2 LQKENI. Here the CDR3 reads CASSPPGLNTGELFF. CDR3 sequence (DNA): TGTGCCAGCTCACCTCCAGGGTTGAACACCGGGGAGCTGTTTTTT.

The rearrangement joins TRBV5-1 to TRBJ2-7, with 8 nucleotides matching TRBD2. The CDR3 consists of 14 residues. CDR1 is SGHRS and CDR2 is YFSETQ in the germline V gene. Trimming removed 7 bases from V and 0 bases from J; junction bases left unmatched: 6. The CDR3 spells CASGFSGTSYEQYF. The CDR3 DNA reads TGCGCCAGCGGATTTAGCGGGACCTCCTACGAGCAGTACTTC.

This clone came up many times. The V call is TRBV20-1, the J call TRBJ1-1, with TRBD1 matching over 8 bases. The germline CDR1 and CDR2 sequences are DFQATT and SNEGSKA (reference sequence). The CDR3 extends over 11 amino acids. V dropped 6 bases and J dropped 4; count of bases not matched to a gene: 1. The CDR3 DNA is TGCAGTGCCGGGACAGGCACTGAAGCTTTCTTT. It translates to CSAGTGTEAFF.

The sample holds a few counts of this clone. This chain joins TRBV4-1 and TRBJ2-7; TRBD1 aligns across 9 bases. The V gene end was trimmed by 2 bases and the J gene end by 4 bases; junction bases not matched to a gene: 3. This CDR3 is built from 14 residues. In germline, CDR1 is MGHRA, CDR2 YSYEKL. CDR3 nucleotides: TGCGCCAGCAGCCAAACAGGGGGCTTGTACGAGCAGTACTTC. Protein product: CASSQTGGLYEQYF.

V and J are TRBV29-1 and TRBJ2-1; perhaps TRBD2 as D (6 bases). Germline V gene data show CDR1 as SQVTM and CDR2 as ANQGSEA. V was trimmed by 1 base and J by 3 bases, leaving 13 bases between them. The CDR3 totals 15 residues. CDR3 nucleotide sequence: TGCAGCGTTGAAGTATGGGGGACTGACTACAATGAGCAGTTCTTC. Its translation is CSVEVWGTDYNEQFF.

The V gene is TRBV28, the J gene TRBJ1-6; 9 bases map to TRBD1. The CDR3 is made up of 16 amino acids. Germline CDR1 MDHEN, CDR2 SYDVKM. J was trimmed by 9 bases and V by 6 bases; bases with no gene match: 12. CDR3 nucleotides: TGTGCCAGCAGATTTTTAACAGGGGGCGCAGGTTCACCCCTCCACTTT. Translation gives CASRFLTGGAGSPLHF.

This clone has only one observation. The CDR3 DNA sequence: TGTGCCAGTAGTATAGGGAATTCAGGGGGAGAGACCCAGTACTTC. Translation gives CASSIGNSGGETQYF. The chain has TRBV19 and TRBJ2-5; 7 positions agree with TRBD1. CDR1 and CDR2 from the germline V gene are LNHDA and SQIVND (reference sequence). Trimming removed 1 base from V and 4 bases from J; junction bases left unmatched: 6. The CDR3 is made up of 15 amino acids. Supplemented by reference TRBV19 and TRBJ2-5, the full variable domain reads DGGITQSPKYLFRKEGQNVTLSCEQNLNHDAMYWYRQDPGQGLRLIYYSQIVNDFQKGDIAEGYSVSREKKESFPLTVTSAQKNPTAFYLCASSIGNSGGETQYFGPGTRLLVL.

The rearrangement joins TRBV29-1 to TRBJ2-5; perhaps TRBD1 as D (6 bases). The length of the CDR3 is 14 residues. V gave up 6 bases and J gave up 4 bases, with 18 bases separating them. Per the germline V gene, CDR1 is SQVTM and CDR2 is ANQGSEA. The DNA for the CDR3 is TGCAGCGTCGGACAGCTTCTTCGGGCAGAGACCCAGTACTTC. Protein: CSVGQLLRAETQYF. The full variable domain, with the rest looked up from reference TRBV29-1 and TRBJ2-5, is SAVISQKPSRDICQRGTSLTIQCQVDSQVTMMFWYRQQPGQSLTLIATANQGSEATYESGFVIDKFPISRPNLTFSTLTVSNMSPEDSSIYLCSVGQLLRAETQYFGPGTRLLVL.